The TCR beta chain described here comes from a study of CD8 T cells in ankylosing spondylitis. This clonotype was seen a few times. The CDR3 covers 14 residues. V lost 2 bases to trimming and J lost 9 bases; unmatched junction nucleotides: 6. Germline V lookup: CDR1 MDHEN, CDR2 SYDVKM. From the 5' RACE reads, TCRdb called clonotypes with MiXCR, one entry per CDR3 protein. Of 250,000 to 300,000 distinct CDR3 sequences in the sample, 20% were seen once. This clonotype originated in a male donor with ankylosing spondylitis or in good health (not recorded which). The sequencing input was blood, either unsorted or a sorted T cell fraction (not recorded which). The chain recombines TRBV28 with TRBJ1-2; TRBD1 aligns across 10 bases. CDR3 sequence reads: CASSLSGTGERYTF. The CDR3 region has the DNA TGTGCCAGCAGTTTAAGTGGGACAGGGGAACGCTACACCTTC.